The clone carrying this T cell receptor beta chain appeared once. Its specificity is not known. Assay used: immunoSEQ multiplex PCR; TCRdb lists only in-frame clones, some missing. Altogether some 42,000 clones are present, about 86% being singletons, with the ten largest covering 21%. Germline V gene data show CDR1 as SGHNT and CDR2 as YYREEE (reference sequence). Trimming stripped 3 bases from V and 8 bases from J, with 11 bases between. This CDR3 contains 13 residues. This sample stems from a study of OX40 agonist ivuxolimab in advanced cancers. Study-level information: The dose-escalation cohort had hepatocellular carcinoma, melanoma, renal cell or head and neck cancer.

The sampling schedule covered blood at baseline, cycle 4 day 1, and cycle 7 day 1. Study results and caveats: Clonal expansion among partial responders at 0.1-3.0 mg/kg ranked near the lowest.

The material was CD4+ or CD8+ T cells sorted from blood, obtained in a trial of the OX40 agonist ivuxolimab. The chain uses TRBV5-4 and TRBJ1-4; no clear D gene. The sequence came from an adult with an advanced solid tumor such as melanoma, head and neck, liver or kidney cancer. Written as DNA, the CDR3 is TGTGCCAGCAGCTCCGGACTGGGGGAAAAACTGTTTTTT. Protein: CASSSGLGEKLFF.